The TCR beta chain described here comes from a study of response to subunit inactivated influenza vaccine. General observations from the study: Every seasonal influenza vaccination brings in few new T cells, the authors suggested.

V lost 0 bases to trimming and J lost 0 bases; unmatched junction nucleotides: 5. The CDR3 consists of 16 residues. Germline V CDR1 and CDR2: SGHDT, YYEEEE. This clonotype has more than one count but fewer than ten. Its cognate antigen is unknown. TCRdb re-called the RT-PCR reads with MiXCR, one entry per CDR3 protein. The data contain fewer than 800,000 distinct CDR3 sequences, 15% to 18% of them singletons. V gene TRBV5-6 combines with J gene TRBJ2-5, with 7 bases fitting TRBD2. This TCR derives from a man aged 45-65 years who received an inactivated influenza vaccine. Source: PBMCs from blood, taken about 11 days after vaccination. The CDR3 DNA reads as TGTGCCAGCAGCTTGGTTGCGGGGGAGTACCAAGAGACCCAGTACTTC. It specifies CASSLVAGEYQETQYF.